The entry below describes one TCR beta chain. Its cognate antigen is unknown. Trimming cost V 2 bases and J 3 bases; bases outside gene matches: 4. The CDR3 contains 14 residues. Per the germline V gene, CDR1 is ENHRY and CDR2 is SYGVKD. The entry originates in a study of T cell responses to AZD1222 COVID-19 vaccine. The study's findings and limits: Baseline antibody screening turned up just six or seven seropositive AZD1222 recipients. The donor group comprised mostly white British people and more females; the analysis possibly underestimated clonal diversity. Spike-specific TCR repertoires showed rising breadth and depth after two AZD1222 doses.

Only in-frame clones appear in the TCRdb table, and some are missing; sequencing was by immunoSEQ multiplex PCR. This table holds some 180,000 clones, 70% to 90% found once. The sequencing used peripheral blood, collected on day 0 of AZD1222 vaccination. The gene calls are TRBV10-3 and TRBJ2-7; 7 nucleotides agree with TRBD2. This sequence originates from an adult in good health. The CDR3 here is CAISEGGEDYEQYF. The CDR3, as DNA: TGTGCCATCAGTGAGGGGGGGGAGGACTACGAGCAGTACTTC.